This T cell receptor beta chain derives from a study of graft-versus-host responses after intestinal transplantation. About the research overall: Anti-thymocyte globulin served as induction for all recipients, who then took tacrolimus and steroids for about 3 years.

Details on this clone: Its antigen is unidentified.

TCRdb keeps only in-frame clones here, not all; method: immunoSEQ multiplex PCR. The sample lists 95,000 to 130,000 clones, over 75% occurring once. Study-wide results and caveats: Allograft graft-versus-host to host-versus-graft clonal ratios ran high in patients with graft-donor T cell macrochimerism. Analysis identified GvH clones in recipient marrow, with some appearing first in ileum or blood.

Germline-derived CDR1 and CDR2 are MNHNS and SASEGT. The V gene end was trimmed by 5 bases and the J gene end by 7 bases; junction bases not matched to a gene: 6. This CDR3 has 15 amino acids. The rearrangement links TRBV6-1 to TRBJ2-1, with 12 bases lining up with TRBD2. This clonotype was obtained from a human donor who received an intestinal transplant. The source was unstimulated CD4+ T cells sorted from spleen or lymph node cells, collected before intestinal transplant. This CDR3 reads CASSHLAGGPNEQFF. In DNA form, the CDR3 reads TGTGCCAGCAGTCATCTAGCGGGAGGGCCTAATGAGCAGTTCTTC.